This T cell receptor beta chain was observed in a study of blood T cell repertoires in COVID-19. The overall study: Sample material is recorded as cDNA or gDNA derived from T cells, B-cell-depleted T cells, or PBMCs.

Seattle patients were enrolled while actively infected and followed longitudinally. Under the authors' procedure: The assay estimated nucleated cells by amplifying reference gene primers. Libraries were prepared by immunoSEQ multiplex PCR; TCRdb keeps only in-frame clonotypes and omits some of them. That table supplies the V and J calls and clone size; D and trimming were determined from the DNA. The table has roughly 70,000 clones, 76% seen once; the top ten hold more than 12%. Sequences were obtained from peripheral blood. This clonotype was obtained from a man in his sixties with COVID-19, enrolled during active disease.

CDR3 sequence (DNA): TGTGCCAGCAGCTTAAGCGGAGAGACCCAGTACTTC. Protein sequence: CASSLSGETQYF. The chain uses TRBV7-3 and TRBJ2-5, with D unclear. This CDR3 has 12 residues. Per the germline V gene, CDR1 is SGHTA and CDR2 is FQGTGA. Trimming removed 1 base at V and 4 bases at J, with 4 bases between. Full variable domain (rest looked up from reference TRBV7-3 and TRBJ2-5): GAGVSQTPSNKVTEKGKYVELRCDPISGHTALYWYRQSLGQGPEFLIYFQGTGAADDSGLPNDRFFAVRPEGSVSTLKIQRTERGDSAVYLCASSLSGETQYFGPGTRLLVL.